The T cell receptor (beta chain) described here comes from a study of OX40 agonist ivuxolimab in advanced cancers. Study-level background: Among those treated, three patients had partial responses, one with hepatocellular carcinoma and two with cutaneous melanoma.

Repertoires were generated with immunoSEQ multiplex PCR, while TCRdb's copy carries only in-frame clones and drops some. The table records 45,000 to 50,000 clones, around nine tenths of them present only once. The CDR3 consists of 14 residues. The V gene's germline CDR1 is SGHNT and CDR2 YYREEE (reference sequence). The V and J ends lost 1 base and 0 bases respectively, with 7 bases between them. This material consisted of CD4+ or CD8+ T cells sorted from blood, taken in a trial of the OX40 agonist ivuxolimab. The receptor was derived from an adult with an advanced solid tumor such as melanoma, head and neck, liver or kidney cancer. This chain uses TRBV5-4 with TRBJ2-5; D unclear. The CDR3 sequence is CASSLWAYQETQYF. In nucleotides, the CDR3 is TGTGCCAGCAGCTTGTGGGCGTACCAAGAGACCCAGTACTTC.